These T cell receptor beta chains were read from a single sample in a study of identical twins. MiXCR, applied by TCRdb to the 5' RACE reads, yields one record per CDR3 protein. The sample has 550,000 to 700,000 distinct CDR3 sequences; 21% are singletons. These data were also filed under a second study, of T cells expressing NK-cell markers.

The specimen sequenced was PBMCs. These receptors all come from a woman between 18 and 29 years old in good health. CDR3s include the opening cysteine and the closing phenylalanine or tryptophan.

j_call v_call cdr3_length cdr3_aa
TRBJ2-7 TRBV25-1 14 CASSATTGPYEQYF
TRBJ2-2 TRBV5-3 16 CASKPNGETNTGELFF
TRBJ1-2 TRBV15 16 CATSRRTPGQGHGYTF
TRBJ2-7 TRBV29-1 13 CSVVSGTGHEQYF
TRBJ2-3 TRBV27 18 CASSRGTSGRQSTDTQYF
TRBJ2-7 TRBV30 11 CAWTGAYEQYF
TRBJ2-5 TRBV24-1 14 CATSEAGREETQYF
TRBJ1-1 TRBV3-1 11 CASRGNTEAFF
TRBJ2-1 TRBV29-1 18 CSVDSGTSGRGSYNEQFF
TRBJ1-3 TRBV6-1 15 CASRVRGDDGNTIYF
TRBJ2-7 TRBV25-1 17 CASSSALGTPKPYEQYF
TRBJ2-2 TRBV7-9 13 CASSLAHPGELFF
TRBJ2-1 TRBV12-3/TRBV12-4 16 CASSLQVGGPENEQFF
TRBJ2-2 TRBV12-3/TRBV12-4 12 CASSLQVRELFF
TRBJ2-7 TRBV5-1 17 CASSAKPRGRYRYEQYF
TRBJ1-1 TRBV6-1 13 CASSAQGDTEAFF
TRBJ2-7 TRBV29-1 11 CSVDWGSEQYF
TRBJ2-7 TRBV20-1 12 CSARGQADEQYF
TRBJ2-5 TRBV20-1 14 CSARGGVGAETQYF
TRBJ2-2 TRBV5-1 15 CASSLVGTDVGELFF
TRBJ1-1 TRBV13 13 CASSFDRGTEAFF
TRBJ2-1 TRBV20-1 14 CSGQDSFSYNEQFF
TRBJ2-7 TRBV12-3/TRBV12-4 13 CASSGQGIGEQYF
TRBJ1-5 TRBV7-8 14 CASSLAAVNQPQHF
TRBJ2-5 TRBV20-1 15 CSAIPAQRAGETQYF
TRBJ2-1 TRBV20-1 15 CSAREGHSSYNEQFF
TRBJ1-6 TRBV6-6 12 CASSYSDSPLHF
TRBJ2-4 TRBV6-1 13 CASSPDSKNIQYF
TRBJ2-1 TRBV5-1 14 CASSLDSNANEQFF
TRBJ1-1 TRBV5-1 14 CASSLQVEDTEAFF
TRBJ2-1 TRBV7-9 16 CASSRPSSGAYNEQFF
TRBJ2-5 TRBV20-1 13 CSAMPGVRKTQYF
TRBJ1-1 TRBV20-1 13 CSARAHRGLETFF
TRBJ1-2 TRBV12-3/TRBV12-4 14 CASGHGGNDYGYTF
TRBJ2-7 TRBV7-2 13 CASSYRVSIEQYF
TRBJ2-7 TRBV29-1 11 CSVEDPVEQYF
TRBJ1-2 TRBV9 14 CASSGSGDNYGYTF
TRBJ2-7 TRBV7-9 13 CASSFGYSYEQYF
TRBJ2-5 TRBV9 14 CASSVGVGGETQYF
TRBJ1-2 TRBV7-2 13 CASSASRFLGYTF
TRBJ2-3 TRBV7-2 15 CASSHASGRTDTQYF
TRBJ2-5 TRBV7-2 16 CASSSRDWGRQETQYF
TRBJ2-7 TRBV20-1 15 CSAPGTSGTLYEQYF
TRBJ1-1 TRBV12-3/TRBV12-4 14 CASSLKGSDTEAFF
TRBJ2-3 TRBV9 16 CASSVAGGGPHDTQYF
TRBJ2-7 TRBV6-6 13 CASRKADIYEQYF
TRBJ1-1 TRBV5-6 11 CASSLAREAFF
TRBJ2-3 TRBV6-1 14 CASTSGGAADTQYF
TRBJ2-7 TRBV29-1 13 CSGRDSESYEQYF
TRBJ2-5 TRBV6-5 14 CASSYSGRGGTQYF
TRBJ2-7 TRBV5-1 13 CASSPVGGHEQYF
TRBJ2-1 TRBV7-2 15 CASASGGGSYNEQFF
TRBJ1-5 TRBV5-5 13 CASSATLAQPQHF
TRBJ2-5 TRBV5-1 14 CASSEIAEQETQYF
TRBJ2-3 TRBV12-3/TRBV12-4 12 CASTIGGGTQYF
TRBJ2-3 TRBV29-1 13 CSVDPLGLDTQYF
TRBJ2-2 TRBV20-1 17 CSARDNSILANTGELFF